This T cell receptor beta chain comes out of a study of OX40 agonist ivuxolimab in advanced cancers. Generated by immunoSEQ multiplex PCR, the TCRdb table keeps only in-frame clones and is missing some. The data show approximately 22,000 clones, about 84% seen once. This CDR3 has 15 amino acids. V was clipped by 0 bases and J by 1 base; unmatched bases: 2. Germline V lookup: CDR1 SGHTS, CDR2 YDEGEE. V usage is TRBV5-8 and J usage is TRBJ1-1; 8 bases match TRBD1. Sequenced material: CD4+ or CD8+ T cells sorted from blood, taken in a trial of the OX40 agonist ivuxolimab. The receptor comes from an adult with an advanced solid tumor such as melanoma, head and neck, liver or kidney cancer. CDR3 amino acids: CASSLGGTGNTEAFF. As DNA, the CDR3 is TGTGCCAGCAGCTTGGGGGGGACAGGGAACACTGAAGCTTTCTTT.